The entry below describes one T cell receptor (beta chain). The antigen is undetermined. RNA, once extracted, was reverse transcribed into cDNA for use as the sequencing template. Libraries were prepared by immunoSEQ multiplex PCR; TCRdb keeps only in-frame clonotypes and omits some of them. The sample includes 180,000 or so clones, approximately 65% of them seen just once. Trimming stripped 3 bases from V and 5 bases from J, with 14 bases between. Germline CDR1 is SGDLS and CDR2 is YYNGEE. The CDR3 covers 14 residues. This entry belongs to a study of CD8+ T cells in alopecia areata. Overall study context: At a dose of 5 to 10 mg twice daily, oral tofacitinib was given to treated patients. The study gave tofacitinib for 6 to 18 months, then 6 months off drug.

General observations from the study: Normal skin's resident alphabeta T cells are also sequenced in scalp samples.

Isolation of CD4+ and CD8+ T cells from PBMCs was achieved by sorting. The input for sequencing was CD8+ T cells sorted from blood, taken at week 0. This sequence was found in a human donor with alopecia areata. The chain links TRBV9 to TRBJ2-5; D not certain. CDR3 residues: CASSGQDGWETQYF. The CDR3 nucleotides are TGTGCCAGCAGCGGGCAGGACGGGTGGGAGACCCAGTACTTC.